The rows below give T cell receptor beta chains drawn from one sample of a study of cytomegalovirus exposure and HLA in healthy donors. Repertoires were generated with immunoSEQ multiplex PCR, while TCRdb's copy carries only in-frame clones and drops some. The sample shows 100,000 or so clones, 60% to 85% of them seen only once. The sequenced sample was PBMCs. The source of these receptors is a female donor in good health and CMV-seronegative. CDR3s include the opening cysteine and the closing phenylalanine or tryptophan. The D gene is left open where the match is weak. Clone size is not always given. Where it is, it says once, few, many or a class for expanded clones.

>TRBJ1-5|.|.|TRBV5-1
CASSLGGRDQPQHF
TGCGCCAGCAGCTTGGGGGGCCGGGATCAGCCCCAGCATTTT
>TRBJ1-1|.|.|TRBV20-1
CSLKGAAEAFF
TGCAGTCTCAAAGGGGCAGCTGAAGCTTTCTTT
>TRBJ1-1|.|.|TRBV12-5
CASGHQGGTEAFF
TGTGCTAGTGGCCATCAGGGTGGCACTGAAGCTTTCTTT
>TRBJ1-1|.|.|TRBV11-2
CASSQDPAGDTEAFF
TGTGCCAGCAGCCAAGACCCCGCAGGGGACACTGAAGCTTTCTTT
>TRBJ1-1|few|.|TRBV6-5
CASIQGPNTEAFF
TGTGCCAGCATTCAGGGGCCAAACACTGAAGCTTTCTTT
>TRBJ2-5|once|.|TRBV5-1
CASSVGQGGGQETQYF
TGCGCCAGCAGCGTAGGACAGGGAGGGGGCCAAGAGACCCAGTACTTC
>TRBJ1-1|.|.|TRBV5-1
CASSAEPQDTEAFF
TGCGCCAGCAGCGCCGAGCCTCAAGACACTGAAGCTTTCTTT
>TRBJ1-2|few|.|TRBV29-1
CSVVAGAHRYGYTF
TGCAGCGTTGTTGCAGGGGCCCATCGCTATGGCTACACCTTC
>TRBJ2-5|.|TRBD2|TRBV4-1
CASSQVPGGRETQYF
TGCGCCAGCAGCCAAGTTCCGGGGGGGCGAGAGACCCAGTACTTC
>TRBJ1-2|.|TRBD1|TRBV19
CATTTGGLGYTF
TGTGCCACGACTACAGGGGGCCTTGGCTACACCTTC
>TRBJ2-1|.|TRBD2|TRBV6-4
CASSEFGGGSYNEQFF
TGTGCCAGCAGTGAGTTCGGGGGGGGCTCCTACAATGAGCAGTTCTTC
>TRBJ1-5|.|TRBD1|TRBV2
CASSPTGAYQPQHF
TGTGCCAGCAGTCCTACAGGGGCGTATCAGCCCCAGCATTTT
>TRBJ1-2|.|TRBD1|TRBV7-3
CASSYRGLGYTF
TGTGCCAGCAGCTACAGGGGTCTGGGCTACACCTTC
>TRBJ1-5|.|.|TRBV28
CASMPPGDQPQHF
TGTGCCAGCATGCCACCCGGTGATCAGCCCCAGCATTTT
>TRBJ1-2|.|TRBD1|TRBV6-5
CASSRDREVYGYTF
TGTGCCAGCAGCCGGGACAGAGAGGTTTATGGCTACACCTTC
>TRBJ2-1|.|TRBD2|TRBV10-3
CAISGLAGGEQFF
TGTGCCATCAGTGGGCTAGCGGGGGGTGAGCAGTTCTTC
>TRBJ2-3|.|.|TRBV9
CASSVQTSTDTQYF
TGTGCCAGCAGCGTCCAGACTAGCACAGATACGCAGTATTTT
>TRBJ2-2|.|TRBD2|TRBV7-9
CASSLSAGGNTGELFF
TGTGCCAGCAGCTTATCAGCGGGGGGGAACACCGGGGAGCTGTTTTTT
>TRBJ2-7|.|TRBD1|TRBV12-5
CASGLGTGGNEQYF
TGTGCTAGTGGTTTGGGAACAGGGGGAAACGAGCAGTACTTC
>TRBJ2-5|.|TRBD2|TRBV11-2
CASSSSRLAGAQETQYF
TGTGCCAGCAGCTCCTCTCGACTAGCGGGGGCGCAAGAGACCCAGTACTTC
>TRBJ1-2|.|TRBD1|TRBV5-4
CASSQQGAGYGYTF
TGTGCCAGCAGCCAACAGGGGGCTGGTTATGGCTACACCTTC
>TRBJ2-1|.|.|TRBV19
CASSIIASTHEQFF
TGTGCCAGTAGTATAATAGCTAGCACCCATGAGCAGTTCTTC
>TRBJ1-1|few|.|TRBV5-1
CASSLAGSDTEAFF
TGCGCCAGCAGCTTGGCTGGGAGTGACACTGAAGCTTTCTTT
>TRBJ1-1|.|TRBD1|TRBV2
CASSGDREAFF
TGTGCCAGCAGTGGGGACAGGGAAGCTTTCTTT
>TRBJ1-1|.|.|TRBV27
CASCPYAGCAEAFF
TGTGCCAGCTGTCCATATGCCGGGTGTGCTGAAGCTTTCTTT
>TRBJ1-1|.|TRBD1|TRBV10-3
CAISKTGARNTEAFF
TGTGCCATCAGTAAGACAGGGGCCCGGAACACTGAAGCTTTCTTT
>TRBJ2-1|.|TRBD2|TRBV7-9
CASSLGTSGAYEQFF
TGTGCCAGCAGCTTAGGGACTAGCGGGGCTTATGAGCAGTTCTTC
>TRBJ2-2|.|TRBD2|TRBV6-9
CASSYLNPGTSGNTGELFF
TGTGCCAGCAGTTACCTTAACCCAGGGACTAGCGGGAACACCGGGGAGCTGTTTTTT
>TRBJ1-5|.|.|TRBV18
CASSPQGGGNQPQHF
TGTGCCAGCTCACCTCAGGGTGGTGGGAATCAGCCCCAGCATTTT
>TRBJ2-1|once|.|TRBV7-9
CASSFDAGGYNEQFF
TGTGCCAGCAGCTTTGACGCAGGGGGGTACAATGAGCAGTTCTTC
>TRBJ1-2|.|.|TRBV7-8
CASSLETRGVNYGYTF
TGTGCCAGCAGCTTAGAGACCCGGGGGGTTAACTATGGCTACACCTTC
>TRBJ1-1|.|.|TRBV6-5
CASSYGQFTRGGKAFF
TGTGCCAGCAGTTACGGGCAATTTACGCGGGGAGGAAAAGCTTTCTTT
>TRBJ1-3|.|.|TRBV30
CAWMGTKKGGDSGNTIYF
TGTGCCTGGATGGGGACAAAAAAAGGTGGAGACTCTGGAAACACCATATATTTT
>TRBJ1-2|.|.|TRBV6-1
CASSDQSIPLYGYTF
TGTGCCAGCAGTGACCAGTCAATCCCCCTCTATGGCTACACCTTC
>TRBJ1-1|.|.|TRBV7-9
CASSLDQGGTEAFF
TGTGCCAGCAGCCTCGACCAGGGTGGCACTGAAGCTTTCTTT
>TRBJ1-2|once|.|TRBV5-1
CASSLSTGLNYGYTF
TGCGCCAGCAGCTTGAGCACAGGGCTTAACTATGGCTACACCTTC
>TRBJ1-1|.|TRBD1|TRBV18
CASSQATGVNTEAFF
TGTGCCAGCTCACAAGCCACAGGGGTGAACACTGAAGCTTTCTTT
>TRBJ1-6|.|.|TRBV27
CASRQVASSYNSPLHF
TGTGCCAGCAGACAGGTCGCCAGCTCCTATAATTCACCCCTCCACTTT
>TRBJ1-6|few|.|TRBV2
CASSDPRSSYNSPLHF
TGTGCCAGCAGTGACCCCCGGAGCTCCTATAATTCACCCCTCCACTTT
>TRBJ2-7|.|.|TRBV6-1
CASSSRLSSYEQYF
TGTGCCAGCAGTTCCCGTCTTAGCTCCTACGAGCAGTACTTC
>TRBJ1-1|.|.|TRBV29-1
CSVGGEVTEAFF
TGCAGCGTTGGGGGGGAGGTGACTGAAGCTTTCTTT
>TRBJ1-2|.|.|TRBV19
CASSIQSAHNGYTF
TGTGCCAGTAGTATACAGTCCGCTCATAATGGCTACACCTTC
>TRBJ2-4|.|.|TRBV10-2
CASRAGGPLAKNIQYF
TGCGCCAGCAGGGCCGGCGGCCCCCTAGCCAAAAACATTCAGTACTTC
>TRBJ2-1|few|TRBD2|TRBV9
CASSGGRGGLNEQFF
TGTGCCAGCAGCGGGGGCCGGGGGGGCCTGAATGAGCAGTTCTTC
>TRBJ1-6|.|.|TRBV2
CASNKDRSASPLHF
TGTGCCAGCAACAAAGACAGGTCGGCTTCACCCCTCCACTTT
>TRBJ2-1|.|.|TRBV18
CASSPGYSTYNEQFF
TGTGCCAGCTCACCAGGGTACAGCACTTACAATGAGCAGTTCTTC
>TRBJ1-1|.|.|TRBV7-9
CASSPGYTEAFF
TGTGCCAGCAGCCCGGGGTACACTGAAGCTTTCTTT
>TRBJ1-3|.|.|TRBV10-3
CAISESLGTPIYF
TGTGCCATCAGTGAGTCGTTGGGGACTCCCATATATTTT
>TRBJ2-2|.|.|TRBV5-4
CASSFSGTGELFF
TGTGCCAGCAGCTTTAGCGGAACCGGGGAGCTGTTTTTT
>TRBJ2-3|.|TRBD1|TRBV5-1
CASSLGVQGADTQYF
TGCGCCAGCAGCTTGGGGGTACAGGGGGCAGATACGCAGTATTTT
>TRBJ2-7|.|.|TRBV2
CASSGAGGYEQYF
TGTGCCAGCAGTGGGGCAGGGGGGTACGAGCAGTACTTC
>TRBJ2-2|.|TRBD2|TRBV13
CASSSQIAGGRSGELFF
TGTGCCAGCAGCTCGCAAATAGCGGGGGGGAGATCCGGGGAGCTGTTTTTT
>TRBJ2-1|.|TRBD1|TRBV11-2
CASSLAIARGRNEQFF
TGTGCCAGCAGCTTAGCAATTGCCAGGGGGCGTAATGAGCAGTTCTTC
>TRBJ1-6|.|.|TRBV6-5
CASSYFQISYNSPLHF
TGTGCCAGCAGTTATTTCCAGATCTCCTATAATTCACCCCTCCACTTT
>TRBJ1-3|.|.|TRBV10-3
CAISAQQPVGNTIYF
TGTGCCATCAGTGCTCAACAACCCGTGGGAAACACCATATATTTT